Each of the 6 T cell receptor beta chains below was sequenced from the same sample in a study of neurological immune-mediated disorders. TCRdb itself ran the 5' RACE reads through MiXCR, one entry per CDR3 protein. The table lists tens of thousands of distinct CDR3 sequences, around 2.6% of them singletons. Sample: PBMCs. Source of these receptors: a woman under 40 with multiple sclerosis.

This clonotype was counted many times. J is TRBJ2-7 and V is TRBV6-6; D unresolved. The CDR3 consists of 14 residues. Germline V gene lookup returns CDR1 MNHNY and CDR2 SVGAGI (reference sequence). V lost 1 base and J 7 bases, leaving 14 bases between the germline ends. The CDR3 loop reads CASSYFPSDVEQYF. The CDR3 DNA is TGTGCCAGCAGTTACTTTCCTTCCGACGTTGAGCAGTACTTC.

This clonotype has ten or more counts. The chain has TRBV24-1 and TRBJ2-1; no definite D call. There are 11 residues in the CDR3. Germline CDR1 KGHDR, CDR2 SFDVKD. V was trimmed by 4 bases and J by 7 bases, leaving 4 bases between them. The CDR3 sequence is CATSEVNEQFF. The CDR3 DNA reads TGTGCCACCAGTGAGGTAAATGAGCAGTTCTTC.

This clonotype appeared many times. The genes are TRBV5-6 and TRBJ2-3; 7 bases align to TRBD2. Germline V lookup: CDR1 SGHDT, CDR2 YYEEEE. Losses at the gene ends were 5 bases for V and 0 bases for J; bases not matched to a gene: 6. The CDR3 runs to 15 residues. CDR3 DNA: TGTGCCAGCAGTTCATCGGGACTAAGCACAGATACGCAGTATTTT. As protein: CASSSSGLSTDTQYF. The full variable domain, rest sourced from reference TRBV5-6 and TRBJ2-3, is DAGVTQSPTHLIKTRGQQVTLRCSPKSGHDTVSWYQQALGQGPQFIFQYYEEEERQRGNFPDRFSGHQFPNYSSELNVNALLLGDSALYLCASSSSGLSTDTQYFGPGTRLTVL.

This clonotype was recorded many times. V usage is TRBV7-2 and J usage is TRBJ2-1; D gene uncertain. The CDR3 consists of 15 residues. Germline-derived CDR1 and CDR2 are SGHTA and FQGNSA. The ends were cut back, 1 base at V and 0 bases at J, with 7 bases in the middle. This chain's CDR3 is CASSLGALSYNEQFF. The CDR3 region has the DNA TGTGCCAGCAGCTTAGGGGCCCTCTCCTACAATGAGCAGTTCTTC.

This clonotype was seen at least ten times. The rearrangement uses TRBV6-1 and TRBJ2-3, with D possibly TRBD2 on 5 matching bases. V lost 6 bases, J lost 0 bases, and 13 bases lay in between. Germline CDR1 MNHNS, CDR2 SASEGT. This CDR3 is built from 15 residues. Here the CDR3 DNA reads TGTGCCAGCAGGGTGGGAGTAGCTAGCACAGATACGCAGTATTTT. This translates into CASRVGVASTDTQYF.

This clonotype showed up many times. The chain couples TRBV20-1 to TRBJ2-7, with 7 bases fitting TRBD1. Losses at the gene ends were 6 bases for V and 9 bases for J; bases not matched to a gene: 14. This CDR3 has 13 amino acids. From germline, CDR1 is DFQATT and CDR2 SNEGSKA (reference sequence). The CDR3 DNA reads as TGCAGTGCCCAGACAGGGCCTGCTAGTGGGCAGTACTTC. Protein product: CSAQTGPASGQYF.